A selection of T cell receptor beta chains follows, all from one sample in a study of human T cells and chemical hapten exposure. TCRdb fed the RACE reads into MiXCR, producing one record per CDR3 protein. The table has 300,000 to 350,000 distinct CDR3 sequences, around 7% seen once; the top ten hold 7.5% to 8.5%. The sample consisted of whole blood, taken in connection with sensitization to the hapten diphenylcyclopropenone (DPC). These receptors all stem from a young woman with alopecia areata. Some clones in this sample may be carry-over from other donors' samples. Each CDR3 is given with its conserved first and last residue. D genes are given only for firm matches. Clone size is shown for a subset of rows, as once, few, many or a class of expanded clone.

DNA | CDR3 | J | size | V | length | D
TGCGCCAGCAGCTTGGGACAGGGGGCGCTGGGCTATGGCTACACCTTC | CASSLGQGALGYGYTF | TRBJ1-2 | - | TRBV5-1 | 16 | TRBD1
TGTGCCAGCAGTGAGCAGGGGGCGGAGAACACTGAAGCTTTCTTT | CASSEQGAENTEAFF | TRBJ1-1 | - | TRBV2 | 15 | TRBD1
TGTGCCAGCAGTTTACGGCGTAGCAATCAGCCCCAGCATTTT | CASSLRRSNQPQHF | TRBJ1-5 | few | TRBV12-3/TRBV12-4 | 14 | -
TGTGCCAGCAGCTCTCCGGGACTAGCGGGGGGTCTCACAGATACGCAGTATTTT | CASSSPGLAGGLTDTQYF | TRBJ2-3 | few | TRBV7-9 | 18 | TRBD2
TGTGCCAGCAGCCGAACTACCGGGGAGCTGTTTTTT | CASSRTTGELFF | TRBJ2-2 | few | TRBV7-3 | 12 | -
TGTGCCAGCAGCCGAGGCGGGGAGACAGGCGTTTATAGCAATCAGCCCCAGCATTTT | CASSRGGETGVYSNQPQHF | TRBJ1-5 | few | TRBV7-9 | 19 | -
TGTGCCACCAGAGCGGGGGTGAGTCACGAGCAGTACTTC | CATRAGVSHEQYF | TRBJ2-7 | many | TRBV6-6 | 13 | TRBD2
TGCAGCGGTGGGCGGGACAGGTCTAGCACAGATACGCAGTATTTT | CSGGRDRSSTDTQYF | TRBJ2-3 | many | TRBV29-1 | 15 | TRBD1
TGTGCCACCAGCACGAGACCGACGTTGCACGAGCAGTACTTC | CATSTRPTLHEQYF | TRBJ2-7 | - | TRBV15 | 14 | -
TGTGCCAGCAGCCCTTTGGGGTCTCAGCCCCAGCATTTT | CASSPLGSQPQHF | TRBJ1-5 | few | TRBV6-6 | 13 | -
TGTGCCAGCAGCCGAAATCTAGCGGGGGTTCGGGAGACCCAGTACTTC | CASSRNLAGVRETQYF | TRBJ2-5 | many | TRBV7-9 | 16 | TRBD2
TGTGCCATCAGTGCGGGGATGGAACAGCCCCAGCATTTT | CAISAGMEQPQHF | TRBJ1-5 | many | TRBV10-3 | 13 | -
TGTGCCAGCAGCTTCGAGGGGCTAGTTGAAGCTTTCTTT | CASSFEGLVEAFF | TRBJ1-1 | few | TRBV13 | 13 | -